Presented here are 12 T cell receptor beta chains from one specimen sequenced in a study of OX40 agonist ivuxolimab in advanced cancers. Generated by immunoSEQ multiplex PCR, the TCRdb table keeps only in-frame clones and is missing some. The repertoire includes about 120,000 clones, more than 80% of them detected once, and 0.55% sits in the top ten. Material: CD4+ or CD8+ T cells sorted from blood, obtained in a trial of the OX40 agonist ivuxolimab. Source of these receptors: an adult with an advanced solid tumor such as melanoma, head and neck, liver or kidney cancer.

The chain couples TRBV9 to TRBJ1-3; D is undetermined. The germline V gene encodes CDR1 SGDLS and CDR2 YYNGEE. The CDR3 runs to 14 residues. Between the trimmed V and J ends, which lost 0 bases and 0 bases, there was a span of 4 bases. CDR3 residues: CASSVGVSGNTIYF. Written as DNA, the CDR3 is TGTGCCAGCAGCGTAGGAGTCTCTGGAAACACCATATATTTT.

The chain has TRBV5-6 and TRBJ1-3, with D possibly being TRBD1 (5 bases). Germline-derived CDR1 and CDR2 are SGHDT and YYEEEE. The V and J ends lost 3 bases and 3 bases respectively, with 16 bases between them. This CDR3 is built from 16 residues. The CDR3: CASSWIDEGLGNTIYF. CDR3 bases: TGTGCCAGCAGCTGGATCGATGAGGGACTTGGAAACACCATATATTTT.

The gene calls are TRBV5-1 and TRBJ2-5; 7 bases are shared with TRBD1. The CDR3 extends over 16 amino acids. V lost 4 bases, J lost 1 base, and 10 bases stayed unmatched. Germline CDR1 SGHRS, CDR2 YFSETQ. This chain's CDR3 is CASSRTGEGFQETQYF. The CDR3, as DNA: TGCGCCAGCAGCCGAACAGGGGAAGGTTTCCAAGAGACCCAGTACTTC.

V gene TRBV10-3 combines with J gene TRBJ2-7, with TRBD1 identical over 9 bases. V trimming: 4 bases; J trimming: 0 bases; junction bases outside the gene matches: 4. The CDR3 spans 15 residues. CDR1 ENHRY and CDR2 SYGVKD come from the germline V gene. CDR3 protein: CAISARDRDSYEQYF. The CDR3 coding sequence is TGTGCCATCAGTGCCCGGGACAGGGACTCCTACGAGCAGTACTTC.

The J gene is TRBJ2-5, the V gene TRBV11-2, with a possible D match to TRBD2 (5 bases). Trimming shortened V by 4 bases and J by 7 bases, and 19 bases separated the two germline ends. The CDR3 consists of 15 residues. Germline V gene sequence: CDR1 SGHAT, CDR2 FQNNGV. CDR3 DNA: TGTGCCAGCAGCTCAGTGAGGGCCGCCTACGGGACCCAGTACTTC. This codes for CASSSVRAAYGTQYF.

This clone was counted a single time. The V call is TRBV13, the J call TRBJ2-5; 14 bases map to TRBD2. J lost 6 bases, V lost 0 bases, and 9 bases had no gene match. Germline CDR1 is PRHDT and CDR2 is FYEKMQ (reference sequence). There are 18 residues in the CDR3. CDR3 sequence: CASSLGQRTSGGLKTQYF. DNA of the CDR3: TGTGCCAGCAGCTTAGGACAACGGACTAGCGGGGGGCTCAAGACCCAGTACTTC.

This chain connects TRBV4-1 to TRBJ2-5; TRBD1 might be the D (6 bases). Looked up from germline, CDR1 is MGHRA and CDR2 is YSYEKL. Trimming left V 1 base short and J 5 bases short, with 14 bases between. This CDR3 comprises 15 residues. The DNA of the CDR3 is TGCGCCAGCAGCCAAGGAATGACAGGTTCGGAGACCCAGTACTTC. The encoded protein is CASSQGMTGSETQYF.

This chain's CDR3 is CASSFGQSYGYTF. The CDR3 nucleotides read TGTGCCAGCAGTTTCGGACAGAGCTATGGCTACACCTTC. V usage is TRBV28 and J usage is TRBJ1-2, with a possible D match to TRBD1 (6 bases). Germline V gene lookup returns CDR1 MDHEN and CDR2 SYDVKM. V lost 3 bases to trimming and J lost 4 bases, with 9 bases between them. The CDR3 is 13 residues long.

This chain links TRBV11-2 with TRBJ1-3, with 7 nucleotides matching TRBD1. Germline CDR1 reads SGHAT; CDR2 reads FQNNGV. V gave up 3 bases and J gave up 8 bases; unmatched junction bases: 4. The CDR3 runs to 13 residues. The CDR3 DNA is TGTGCCAGCAGCTTCAGACAGGGTGACACCATATATTTT. It encodes CASSFRQGDTIYF. Variable domain in full (rest from reference TRBV11-2 and TRBJ1-3): EAGVAQSPRYKIIEKRQSVAFWCNPISGHATLYWYQQILGQGPKLLIQFQNNGVVDDSQLPKDRFSAERLKGVDSTLKIQPAKLEDSAVYLCASSFRQGDTIYFGEGSWLTVV.

The rearrangement uses TRBV18 and TRBJ1-2; perhaps TRBD1 as D (5 bases). CDR1 and CDR2 (germline): KGHSH, LQKENI. V was pared by 4 bases and J by 5 bases, with 11 bases between. The CDR3 length is 13 residues. DNA of the CDR3: TGTGCCAGCTCACACGGGACCGAATATGGCTACACCTTC. This sequence encodes CASSHGTEYGYTF.

V usage is TRBV5-1 and J usage is TRBJ2-3; D gene ambiguous. The V end was cut by 0 bases, the J end by 0 bases, with 5 bases between. Germline loops: CDR1 SGHRS, CDR2 YFSETQ. The CDR3 length is 14 residues. Written as DNA, the CDR3 is TGCGCCAGCAGCTTGGCCAGCAGCACAGATACGCAGTATTTT. Translating gives CASSLASSTDTQYF.

The chain recombines TRBV6-5 with TRBJ2-7, with D unresolved. Germline CDR1 MNHEY, CDR2 SVGAGI. The CDR3 is made up of 14 amino acids. Trimming stripped 7 bases from V and 5 bases from J, with 18 bases between. CDR3 sequence: CASKVPGMRNEQYF. The CDR3 nucleotides read TGTGCCAGCAAGGTCCCAGGTATGAGGAACGAGCAGTACTTC.